This is a list of T cell receptor beta chains from one sample in a study of blood T cell repertoires in COVID-19. TCRdb keeps only in-frame clones here, not all; method: immunoSEQ multiplex PCR. The repertoire holds roughly 26,000 clones, with about 83% as singletons. The sequencing sample was made of peripheral blood. Source of these receptors: a human donor in a cohort sampled during active COVID-19. The conserved cysteine and the conserved F or W are not part of the CDR3 here. D genes are given only for firm matches.

cdr3_length j_call v_call d_call cdr3_aa
13 TRBJ2-7 TRBV6-2/TRBV6-3 TRBD1 ASSYGQGATNEQY
12 TRBJ2-3 TRBV10-1 - ASSAGAESDTQY
13 TRBJ2-2 TRBV19 TRBD2 ASSMGGLGAGELF
12 TRBJ2-2 TRBV30 TRBD1 AWTDRVETGELF
15 TRBJ1-1 TRBV14 - ASSRAWRASGNTEAF
14 TRBJ2-7 TRBV5-1 TRBD2 ASSLALAGGTYEQY
11 TRBJ2-3 TRBV19 - ASSKVPGDTQY
10 TRBJ2-7 TRBV12-5 TRBD1 ASGVTGNEQY
12 TRBJ1-4 TRBV7-9 TRBD1 ASSWTGTNEKLF
13 TRBJ1-1 TRBV24-1 - ATRGKRDMNTEAF
13 TRBJ2-3 TRBV28 - ASSLGTTSTDTQY
13 TRBJ2-5 TRBV2 TRBD2 ASSDRGREGETQY
16 TRBJ2-6 TRBV9 - ASSVASEEGYGANVLT
12 TRBJ2-1 TRBV4-2 TRBD2 ASRGGRAYNEQF